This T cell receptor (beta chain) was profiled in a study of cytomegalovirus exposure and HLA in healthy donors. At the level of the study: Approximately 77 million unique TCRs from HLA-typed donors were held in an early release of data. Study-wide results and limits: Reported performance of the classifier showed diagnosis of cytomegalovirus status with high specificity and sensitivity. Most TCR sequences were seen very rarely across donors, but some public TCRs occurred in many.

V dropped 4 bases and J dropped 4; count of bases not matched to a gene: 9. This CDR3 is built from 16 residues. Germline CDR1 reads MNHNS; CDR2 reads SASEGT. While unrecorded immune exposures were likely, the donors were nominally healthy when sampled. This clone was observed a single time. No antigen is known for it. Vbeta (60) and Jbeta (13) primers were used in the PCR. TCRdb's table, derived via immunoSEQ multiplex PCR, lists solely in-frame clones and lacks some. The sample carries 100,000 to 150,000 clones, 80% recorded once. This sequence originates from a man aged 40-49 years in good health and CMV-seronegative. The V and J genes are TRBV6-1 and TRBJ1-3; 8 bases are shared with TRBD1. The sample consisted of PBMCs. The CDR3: CASSGNRGTSGNTIYF. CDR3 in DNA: TGTGCCAGCAGTGGGAACAGGGGGACAAGCGGAAACACCATATATTTT.